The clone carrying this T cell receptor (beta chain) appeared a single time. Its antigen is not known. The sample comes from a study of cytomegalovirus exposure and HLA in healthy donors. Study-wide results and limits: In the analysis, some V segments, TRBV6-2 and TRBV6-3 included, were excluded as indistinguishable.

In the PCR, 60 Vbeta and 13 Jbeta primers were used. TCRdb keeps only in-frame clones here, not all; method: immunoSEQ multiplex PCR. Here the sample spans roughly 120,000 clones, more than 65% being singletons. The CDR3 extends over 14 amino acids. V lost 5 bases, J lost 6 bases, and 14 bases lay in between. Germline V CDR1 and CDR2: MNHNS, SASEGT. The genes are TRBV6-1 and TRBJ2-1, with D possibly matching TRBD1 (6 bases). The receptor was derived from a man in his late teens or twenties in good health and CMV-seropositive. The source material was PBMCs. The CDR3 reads CASSWGHAGNEQFF. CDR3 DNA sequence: TGTGCCAGCAGTTGGGGACACGCCGGCAATGAGCAGTTCTTC.